This T cell receptor beta chain was identified in a study of blood T cell repertoires in COVID-19. In the study overall: Acute and convalescent COVID-19 samples came from the United States, Italy and Spain. T cells, B-cell-depleted T cells, or PBMCs provided the cDNA or gDNA that served as material.

A Seattle source enrolled patients during active infection and followed them longitudinally. Only in-frame clones appear in the TCRdb table, and some are missing; sequencing was by immunoSEQ multiplex PCR. The sample shows 250,000 to 350,000 clones, almost 90% of them seen only once. This clone was seen just once. CDR3 length: 15 residues. After removal of 7 bases from V and 6 bases from J, the junction contained 14 bases not matched to a gene. Germline-derived CDR1 and CDR2 are MNHEY and SVGEGT. The sequenced sample was peripheral blood. The chain couples TRBV6-2 or TRBV6-3 to TRBJ1-2; 7 bases are a match to TRBD1. The receptor was isolated from a woman in her 30s with COVID-19, enrolled during active disease. CDR3 region: CASTPTGFLKDGYTF. The CDR3 DNA is TGTGCCAGCACCCCGACAGGGTTTTTAAAGGATGGCTACACCTTC.